This T cell receptor (beta chain) was retrieved from a study of tumor-infiltrating lymphocytes in primary liver carcinoma (dated by TCRdb to 2016 to 2017). In the study overall: Four or five patients with histopathologically diagnosed primary liver carcinoma underwent surgical resection in China between late 2015 and early 2016. Hepatocellular carcinoma (four) or combined HCC and intrahepatic cholangiocarcinoma (one) was present in the five patients, who were three men and two women aged 30 to 69 years. The five patients had tumors of stage T1-T3 N0M0, with maximum diameters ranging from about 4 to 11 cm. Samples yielded roughly 3.5 to 7.13 million productive TCRbeta reads; read depth did not differ significantly between tissue types. Across five regions of each liver tumor, along with adjacent normal tissue and blood, the study brought together TCRbeta repertoire sequencing, expression microarrays and whole-exome sequencing. A total of around 35 specimens from 5 patients, comprising some 25 tumor regions, 5 adjacent noncancerous liver tissues and 5 peripheral blood samples, were covered by TCRbeta repertoire sequencing. High reproducibility was observed for the technical replicate repertoires, with mean shared-clone rates approximately 0.9 and correlation coefficients above 0.95.

This clonotype came up many times. Its antigen is still unknown. Base qualities are not at hand, and no much larger clone is one base apart. Blood RNA was extracted from unsorted whole blood with TRIzol reagent; germline DNA came from the DNeasy Blood & Tissue kit. Chronic HBV infection was present in the patients, and the patients were treatment-naive at sampling. Before surgery, approximately 4 milliliters of peripheral blood were drawn into K2EDTA tubes. Summary of the overall study and its limitations: Only a few patients were included in the study, and the authors note that the findings should be validated in a larger study. A significantly larger repertoire fraction was made up by the top 250 clones in tumors than in blood (p = 0.039). Only the TCR beta chain was sequenced, which likely underestimates true repertoire diversity because unpaired alpha chains were not captured. Repertoire overlap was higher between tumor regions (mean roughly 36%) than tumor-adjacent (17%) or tumor-blood (roughly 14%) pairs, consistent with antigen-driven expansion. Since the samples were bulk and unsorted, there was no way to compare CD4+ and CD8+ T cell repertoires.

TCRbeta-specific cDNA was reverse-transcribed from approximately 0.5 ug total RNA using a constant-region primer and ProtoScript II reverse transcriptase. Construction of the TCRbeta libraries relied on three nested rounds of multiplex PCR, following a slightly modified ARM-PCR procedure. Multiplex TRBV1-TRBV30 forward primers and a Cbeta reverse primer were used in the first two PCR rounds, each of which was run for around 9 cycles. A final 25-cycle PCR with Deep VentR polymerase added sample barcodes and Illumina adapters. Amplicons of 200-500 bp were gel-purified with a QIAquick gel extraction kit before sequencing. An Illumina HiSeq 2500 was used to sequence the TCRbeta amplicons with 250-bp paired-end reads. In the authors' own workflow: Quality trimming of reads was performed with Trimmomatic v0.33, and paired reads were merged with FLASH v1.2.11 so that full CDR3 sequences could be recovered. MiGEC v1.2.1b assigned V, D and J germline segments to the rearranged TCRbeta sequences. Clonotype statistics, along with Shannon-Wiener diversity indices, were calculated using VDJtools v1.0.0. To cut down on sampling bias, every analysis after diversity analysis relied on just the 250 most abundant clonotypes from each sample. In TCRdb, the public reads were trimmed at Q25 with fastp and aligned with MiXCR, with productive beta chains retained. CDR3 protein sequences are deduplicated, and each keeps its most common genes and DNA. TCRdb, rather than the study authors, made the V and J calls. The sample table contains 330,000 or so distinct CDR3 sequences; only one count was recorded for roughly 61% of them. 6.5% of the sample is taken by the ten largest.

V was cut back by 4 bases and J by 2 bases, leaving a gap of 13 bases between them. Based on the germline V gene, the CDR1 and CDR2 sequences are SGHAT and FQNNGV. Spanning cysteine to phenylalanine, the CDR3 consists of 15 amino acids. Only the CDR3 DNA stays, 45 bases, in frame from base 1. Sequences were obtained from peripheral blood. The clonotype originates from a man aged 35-49 years with primary liver carcinoma and hepatitis B virus infection. Recombination linked TRBV11-2 to TRBJ2-3; the D gene assignment is ambiguous. The CDR3 reads CASSSADGYTDTQYF. The nucleotides read TGTGCCAGCAGCTCGGCGGACGGGTACACAGATACGCAGTATTTT.